This TCR beta chain came from a study of cytomegalovirus exposure and HLA in healthy donors. Researchers ran the PCR with 60 Vbeta and 13 Jbeta primers. Profiling relied on immunoSEQ multiplex PCR, and the TCRdb table lists in-frame clones only, not all of them. The sample consists of roughly 100,000 clones, around 9.1% of them appearing once. Germline V gene sequence: CDR1 SGDLS, CDR2 YYNGEE. V lost 3 bases to trimming and J lost 1 base; unmatched junction nucleotides: 7. CDR3 length equals 16 residues. The sequence was obtained from a man aged 40-49 years in good health and CMV-seropositive. The sequenced sample was PBMCs. J is TRBJ2-1 and V is TRBV9, with 7 bases identical to TRBD1. CDR3 sequence (DNA): TGTGCCAGCAGCGATCCCGAGACAGGGTCCTACAATGAGCAGTTCTTC. The encoded protein is CASSDPETGSYNEQFF.